In this sample, the clone carrying this T cell receptor (beta chain) turned up once. The sample is drawn from a study of blood T cells in healthy people across ages. From germline, CDR1 is DFQATT and CDR2 SNEGSKA (reference sequence). The CDR3 sequence is 16 residues long. V was shortened by 2 bases and J by 1 base, with 15 bases between the two germline ends. For the second PCR, which ran for about 6 to 11 cycles, a sample-barcoded 5' primer and a J-beta primer mix were used. Each cDNA molecule carried a tag from a template-switch adaptor that contained 12 random nucleotides. Each CDR3 protein is one row after TCRdb ran MiXCR on the 5' RACE reads. The table has under 1,000,000 distinct CDR3 sequences, about 37% seen once.

Sequencing was done on a sample of blood. The source of this sequence is a man younger than 35 in good health. The V and J genes are TRBV20-1 and TRBJ2-4, with D tentatively TRBD1 (7 bases). CDR3 coding DNA: TGCAGTGCTAGACCCGCGGGACAGCTTGCCAAAAACATTCAGTACTTC. Its translation: CSARPAGQLAKNIQYF.